The clone carrying this TCR beta chain was detected ten times or more. Its antigen is unidentified. The sample originates from a study of T-cell memory formation after mild COVID-19. The wider study: TCR clusters were mostly donor specific.

Libraries for TCRalpha and TCRbeta carried sample barcodes and unique molecular identifiers via 5'RACE. In TCRdb, the 5' RACE reads were re-called with MiXCR into one record per CDR3 protein. The sample records roughly 150,000 distinct CDR3 sequences, about 14% being singletons. Findings of the study overall: Memory from before infection featured some responding clones, which suggests cross-reactive memory joined. A second wave of clones peaked on day 37, and their SARS-CoV-2 specificity went unconfirmed.

The specimen was PBMCs or a T cell subset sorted from them (not recorded which). This receptor was taken from an adult woman who had mild COVID-19 (a few samples of this study predate the infection). Cell type and time point are not known.

The chain's CDR3 is CASSPYARGPNTEAFF. Here the CDR3 DNA reads TGTGCCAGTAGCCCATATGCCAGGGGACCGAACACTGAAGCTTTCTTT. This chain connects TRBV19 to TRBJ1-1; D possibly corresponds to TRBD1 (6 bases). The CDR3 has 16 residues. V lost 6 bases to trimming and J lost 1 base, with 18 bases between them. Germline V lookup: CDR1 LNHDA, CDR2 SQIVND (reference sequence).